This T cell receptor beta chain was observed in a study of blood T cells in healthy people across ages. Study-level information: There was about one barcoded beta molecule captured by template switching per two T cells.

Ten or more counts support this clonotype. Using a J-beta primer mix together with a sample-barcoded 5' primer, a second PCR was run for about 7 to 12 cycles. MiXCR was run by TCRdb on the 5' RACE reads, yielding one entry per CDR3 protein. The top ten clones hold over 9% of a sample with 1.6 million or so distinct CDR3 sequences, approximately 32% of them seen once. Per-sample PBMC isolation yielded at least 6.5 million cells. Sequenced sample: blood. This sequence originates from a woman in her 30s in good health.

Here the CDR3 DNA reads TGTGCCAGCAGCCCAGGACATTTAGAGACCCAGTACTTC. Its protein product is CASSPGHLETQYF. V is TRBV9 and J is TRBJ2-5; the D gene is possibly TRBD1 (5 bases). The CDR3 length is 13 residues. CDR1 SGDLS and CDR2 YYNGEE come from the germline V gene. V was pared by 4 bases and J by 4 bases, with 11 bases between.